This T cell receptor beta chain is from a study of T cells after yellow fever vaccination. Overall study findings and caveats: A weaker secondary response peaked on day 5, the primary on day 15.

TCRdb reprocessed the 5' RACE reads via MiXCR and lists one record per CDR3 protein. Counted here are about 200,000 distinct CDR3 sequences, around 3.1% occurring once; the ten biggest clones make up about 3%. This clonotype occurred many times. The antigen is unknown. The CDR3 is 16 amino acids. The V gene lost 2 bases and the J gene lost 9 bases, with 20 bases spanning the gap. Germline CDR1 is KGHSH and CDR2 is LQKENI. The sample in question was CD4+ T cells sorted from PBMCs, obtained 10 days after the yellow fever booster vaccination. This chain joins TRBV18 and TRBJ2-1, with D perhaps matching TRBD2 (5 bases). This sequence was found in a man aged 18-30 years who received the YFV17D yellow fever vaccine. The CDR3 nucleotides are TGTGCCAGCTCACCATTTGAAAGAGGCCTAGAGGGTGAGCAGTTCTTC. Translating it yields CASSPFERGLEGEQFF.